These T cell receptor beta chains were read from a single sample in a study of cytomegalovirus exposure and HLA in healthy donors. TCRdb keeps only in-frame clones here, not all; method: immunoSEQ multiplex PCR. The sample table sets out 200,000 or so clones. Sequences were obtained from PBMCs. The receptors here all came from a boy younger than 18 in good health and CMV-seronegative. Both conserved end residues are part of each CDR3. D genes are given only for firm matches.

d_gene	j_gene	v_gene	CDR3nt	CDR3aa
.	TRBJ2-7	TRBV23-1	TGCGCCACCCACGAGGCTTACGAGCAGTACTTC	CATHEAYEQYF
TRBD2	TRBJ2-1	TRBV30	TGTGCCTGGAGCACGCAAACTAGCGGGGGTAATGAGCAGTTCTTC	CAWSTQTSGGNEQFF
.	TRBJ2-1	TRBV29-1	TGCAGCGGCGGAGAGCCCGGCGATGAGCAGTTCTTC	CSGGEPGDEQFF
.	TRBJ1-5	TRBV11-2	TGTGCCAGCAGCAGACGACCCGGGGTTTCGGGTTGGAATCAGCCCCAGCATTTT	CASSRRPGVSGWNQPQHF
.	TRBJ2-7	TRBV7-2	TGTGCCAGCAGCGCCCAGGGGGGATTCTACGAGCAGTACTTC	CASSAQGGFYEQYF
TRBD2	TRBJ2-7	TRBV28	TGTGCCAGCAGTTCACCCCTGGGACTAGATGCCCCCTACGAGCAGTACTTC	CASSSPLGLDAPYEQYF
.	TRBJ1-2	TRBV20-1	TGCAGTGCTCCCCTTGGGGGGGGCTACACCTTC	CSAPLGGGYTF
TRBD2	TRBJ2-7	TRBV6-5	TGTGCCTCGCAGCGGGGGTTGGGGTACGAGCAGTACTTC	CASQRGLGYEQYF
.	TRBJ2-1	TRBV11-3	TGTGCCAGCAGCGCTTCTAGCGACTCCTACAATGAGCAGTTCTTC	CASSASSDSYNEQFF
TRBD2	TRBJ2-2	TRBV19	TGTGCCAGTAGTATATCATCGGGGGGGAACACCGGGGAGCTGTTTTTT	CASSISSGGNTGELFF
TRBD1	TRBJ2-7	TRBV6-6	TGTGCCAGCAGTTACGCGCAGGGGGCGCCGTACGAGCAGTACTTC	CASSYAQGAPYEQYF
.	TRBJ2-7	TRBV13	TGTGCCAGCAGCCCAACCGGGACAGGGCTTAGCGGGAATTTC	CASSPTGTGLSGNF
.	TRBJ2-3	TRBV4-1	TGCGCCAGCAGCCAATTCGGTGCAGGGGCAGGGAATACGCAGTATTTT	CASSQFGAGAGNTQYF
TRBD2	TRBJ2-1	TRBV6-5	TGTGCCAGCCGTCAACCGGGACTAGCGGGGGGGGAGCAGTTCTTC	CASRQPGLAGGEQFF
.	TRBJ1-1	TRBV18	TGTGCCAGCTCACCGAGCCTGAACACTGAAGCTTTCTTT	CASSPSLNTEAFF
TRBD1	TRBJ2-5	TRBV5-6	TGTGCCAGCAGCGTCCGACAGGGGACTCAAGAGACCCAGTACTTC	CASSVRQGTQETQYF
TRBD1	TRBJ1-2	TRBV7-2	TGTGCCAGCAGCTTAGATAGGGTTTCGGTCACAGGGGGTGGCTACACCTTC	CASSLDRVSVTGGGYTF
TRBD1	TRBJ1-1	TRBV4-1	TGCGCCAGCAGCCAGGCTATCAGGGGGCGGAGGATGAACACTGAAGCTTTCTTT	CASSQAIRGRRMNTEAFF
.	TRBJ1-1	TRBV4-1	TGCGCCAGCAGCCAAGTCGGCAGGGGAAAAAGAACTGAAGCTTTCTTT	CASSQVGRGKRTEAFF
.	TRBJ1-1	TRBV7-9	TGTGCCAGCAGCCCTCAGGTCGGTAACACTGAAGCTTTCTTT	CASSPQVGNTEAFF
.	TRBJ1-2	TRBV5-8	TGTGCCAGCAGCCCTGATACGGGTAATGCCTATGGCTACACCTTC	CASSPDTGNAYGYTF
.	TRBJ1-2	TRBV4-1	TGCGCCAGCAGCCAAGATTCCACAACTGGACAGTATGGCTACACCTTC	CASSQDSTTGQYGYTF
TRBD1	TRBJ1-5	TRBV23-1	TGCGCCAGCACATGGACAGGGAACAATCAGCCCCAGCATTTT	CASTWTGNNQPQHF